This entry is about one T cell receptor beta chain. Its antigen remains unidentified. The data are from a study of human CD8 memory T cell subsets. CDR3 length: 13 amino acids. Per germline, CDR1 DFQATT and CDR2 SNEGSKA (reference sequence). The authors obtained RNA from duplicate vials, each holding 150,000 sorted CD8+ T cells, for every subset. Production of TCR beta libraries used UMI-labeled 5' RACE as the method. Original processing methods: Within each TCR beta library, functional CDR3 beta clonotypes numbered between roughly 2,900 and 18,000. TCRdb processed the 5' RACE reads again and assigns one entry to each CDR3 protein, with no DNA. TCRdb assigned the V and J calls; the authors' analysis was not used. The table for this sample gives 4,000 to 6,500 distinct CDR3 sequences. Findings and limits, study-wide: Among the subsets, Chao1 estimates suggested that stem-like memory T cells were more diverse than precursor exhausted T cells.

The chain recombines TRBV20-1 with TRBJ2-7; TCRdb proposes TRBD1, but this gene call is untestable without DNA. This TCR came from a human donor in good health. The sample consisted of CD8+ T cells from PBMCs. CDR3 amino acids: CSARRTGDYEQYF.